One T cell receptor (beta chain) is described in this entry. Its specificity is unknown. The source of the sample is a study of OX40 agonist ivuxolimab in advanced cancers. About the study: Participants averaged approximately 60 years of age (range about 23 to 90) and were 82.7% male. One patient with hepatocellular carcinoma and two with cutaneous melanoma, three in all, had partial responses. Overall study findings and caveats: Partly responding patients at 0.1-3.0 mg/kg showed some of the smallest clonal expansion.

The V gene's germline CDR1 is SGHNT and CDR2 YYREEE (reference sequence). The CDR3 loop spans 16 amino acids. The V end lost 0 bases, the J end lost 3 bases, and 15 bases lay between the germline ends. The repertoire was sequenced with immunoSEQ multiplex PCR; TCRdb's copy has only in-frame clones and lacks some. The data show 100,000 to 150,000 clones, 93% seen once. Sequenced here: CD4+ or CD8+ T cells sorted from blood, sampled in a trial of the OX40 agonist ivuxolimab. The chain is built from TRBV5-4 and TRBJ1-1; D is ambiguous. The TCR originated in an adult with an advanced solid tumor such as melanoma, head and neck, liver or kidney cancer. The CDR3 protein is CASSLDGIGSDTEAFF. CDR3 DNA sequence: TGTGCCAGCAGCTTGGACGGGATTGGGTCGGACACTGAAGCTTTCTTT.